The rows below give T cell receptor beta chains drawn from one sample of a study of blood T cell repertoires in COVID-19. Sequenced by immunoSEQ multiplex PCR; TCRdb stores in-frame clones only, minus some. The data contain about 66,000 clones, approximately 88% of them singletons. Sample: peripheral blood. The source is a woman between 65 and 79 years old with acute or convalescent COVID-19. The CDR3 runs from the conserved cysteine through the conserved F or W. A D gene is named only where the DNA matches it firmly. Clone sizes are given selectively: once, few, many, or a class where the clone is expanded.

-,TRBJ1-6,TRBV9,-,CASSEEISNSPLHF,TGTGCCAGCAGCGAAGAGATTAGTAATTCACCCCTCCACTTT
-,TRBJ2-1,TRBV5-1,TRBD2,CASSSLERNAGLAGASSYNEQFF,TGCGCCAGCAGCTCTCTTGAAAGAAACGCTGGGCTAGCGGGAGCCTCATCCTACAATGAGCAGTTCTTC
-,TRBJ2-3,TRBV18,-,CASSPGPLVQDTQYF,TGTGCCAGCTCACCAGGGCCCTTGGTGCAAGATACGCAGTATTTT
once,TRBJ1-2,TRBV6-5,-,CASSYRWEVNYGYTF,TGTGCCAGCAGTTACAGGTGGGAGGTCAACTATGGCTACACCTTC
-,TRBJ2-7,TRBV18,-,CASSPARGSAEQYF,TGTGCCAGCTCACCTGCCAGGGGATCGGCCGAGCAGTACTTC
-,TRBJ1-6,TRBV4-3,TRBD1,CASSQEDRGNSPLHF,TGCGCCAGCAGCCAAGAGGACAGGGGAAATTCACCCCTCCACTTT
-,TRBJ1-1,TRBV11-2,-,CASSSTANTEAFF,TGTGCCAGCAGCTCGACAGCTAACACTGAAGCTTTCTTT
-,TRBJ1-1,TRBV10-1,-,CASSETGIDTEAFF,TGCGCCAGCAGTGAGACAGGGATTGACACTGAAGCTTTCTTT
-,TRBJ2-2,TRBV7-2,-,CASSFIPIHVIGELFF,TGTGCCAGCAGCTTTATCCCTATCCACGTCATCGGGGAGCTGTTTTTT
-,TRBJ1-3,TRBV2,-,CASSVQGANTIYF,TGTGCCAGCAGTGTCCAGGGCGCTAACACCATATATTTT
-,TRBJ2-7,TRBV20-1,-,CSASRLDYYEQYF,TGCAGTGCTAGTCGTCTAGACTACTACGAGCAGTACTTC
-,TRBJ1-1,TRBV6-6,TRBD1,CASRGQGGKAFF,TGTGCCAGCAGAGGACAGGGCGGGAAAGCTTTCTTT
few,TRBJ2-2,TRBV2,-,CASGPVNTGELFF,TGTGCCAGCGGCCCAGTGAACACCGGGGAGCTGTTTTTT
-,TRBJ2-2,TRBV7-2,-,CASSLEQGVYGELFF,TGTGCCAGCAGCTTAGAGCAGGGCGTTTACGGGGAGCTGTTTTTT
-,TRBJ1-1,TRBV4-1,-,CASSQERRGAEAFF,TGCGCCAGCAGCCAAGAGCGCAGGGGCGCTGAAGCTTTCTTT
-,TRBJ2-7,TRBV11-2,TRBD1,CASSSPGQGAYEQYF,TGTGCCAGCAGCTCCCCGGGACAGGGGGCGTACGAGCAGTACTTC
-,TRBJ1-3,TRBV15,TRBD1,CATSRVGDRFEGNTIYF,TGTGCCACCAGCAGAGTGGGGGACAGGTTCGAAGGAAACACCATATATTTT
-,TRBJ2-7,TRBV7-3,-,CASSPWDKGRYEQYF,TGTGCCAGCAGCCCATGGGACAAGGGGCGCTACGAGCAGTACTTC
-,TRBJ2-7,TRBV5-8,TRBD1,CASSSAGTGVGEQYF,TGTGCCAGCAGCTCTGCCGGGACAGGGGTTGGGGAGCAGTACTTC
-,TRBJ1-4,TRBV4-2,-,CASRVDGVEKLFF,TGTGCCAGCAGGGTAGACGGGGTGGAAAAACTGTTTTTT
-,TRBJ2-7,TRBV28,TRBD1,CASSSPDRHYEQYF,TGTGCCAGCAGTTCCCCGGACAGGCACTACGAGCAGTACTTC
once,TRBJ1-3,TRBV28,-,CASSPPGTLGNTIYF,TGTGCCAGCAGTCCTCCCGGGACACTCGGAAACACCATATATTTT
-,TRBJ2-2,TRBV5-4,-,CASSLGGRRTTGELFF,TGTGCCAGCAGCTTGGGAGGGCGACGCACCACCGGGGAGCTGTTTTTT
-,TRBJ1-1,TRBV3-1/TRBV3-2,-,CASSQELAREAFF,TGTGCCAGCAGCCAAGAGCTGGCCAGGGAAGCTTTCTTT
-,TRBJ2-7,TRBV7-3,-,CASSRDFNSYEQYF,TGTGCCAGCAGCCGGGACTTCAACTCCTACGAGCAGTACTTC
-,TRBJ1-1,TRBV29-1,TRBD1,CSVPGGQGKNTEAFF,TGCAGCGTTCCAGGGGGACAGGGGAAGAACACTGAAGCTTTCTTT
-,TRBJ2-2,TRBV7-3,-,CASSFRGTTGELFF,TGTGCCAGCAGCTTTAGGGGAACCACCGGGGAGCTGTTTTTT
-,TRBJ1-1,TRBV5-1,-,CASSLVAGTEAFF,TGCGCCAGCAGCTTGGTTGCGGGCACTGAAGCTTTCTTT
once,TRBJ1-5,TRBV6-1,-,CASSEGTWGGNQPQHF,TGTGCCAGCAGTGAAGGGACGTGGGGGGGCAATCAGCCCCAGCATTTT
-,TRBJ1-1,TRBV7-3,TRBD1,CASSPKRGPTEAFF,TGTGCCAGCAGCCCCAAGAGGGGGCCAACTGAAGCTTTCTTT
-,TRBJ1-4,TRBV19,-,CASSGRVSTNEKLFF,TGTGCCAGTAGTGGGAGGGTTTCAACTAATGAAAAACTGTTTTTT
-,TRBJ1-5,TRBV4-3,-,CASSQDLRPGQPQHF,TGCGCCAGCAGCCAAGATCTTCGCCCGGGACAGCCCCAGCATTTT
-,TRBJ1-2,TRBV7-2,-,CASSRETVHAYGYTF,TGTGCCAGCAGCAGAGAGACAGTGCACGCGTATGGCTACACCTTC
-,TRBJ2-1,TRBV19,TRBD1,CASSKTRGRGNEQFF,TGTGCCAGTAGTAAAACCAGGGGGCGCGGAAATGAGCAGTTCTTC
-,TRBJ1-1,TRBV12-5,TRBD1,CASGLDRVAFF,TGTGCTAGTGGACTGGACAGGGTGGCTTTCTTT
-,TRBJ1-3,TRBV2,-,CASSRDIGNTIYF,TGTGCCAGCAGTAGGGACATTGGAAACACCATATATTTT
-,TRBJ1-1,TRBV11-1,-,CASSLGDDRATEAFF,TGTGCCAGCAGCTTGGGCGACGACAGAGCCACTGAAGCTTTCTTT
-,TRBJ1-5,TRBV10-3,-,CAICQGNNQPQHF,TGTGCCATCTGTCAGGGGAACAATCAGCCCCAGCATTTT
few,TRBJ1-5,TRBV18,TRBD1,CASSGTGGNQPQHF,TGTGCCAGCTCAGGGACAGGGGGCAATCAGCCCCAGCATTTT
-,TRBJ1-5,TRBV5-4,-,CASSSDSQPQHF,TGTGCCAGCAGCAGTGACAGTCAGCCCCAGCATTTT
-,TRBJ2-7,TRBV18,-,CASSTDIYEQYF,TGTGCCAGCTCAACCGACATTTACGAGCAGTACTTC
-,TRBJ2-1,TRBV9,TRBD2,CASSVGGLAGGFEQFF,TGTGCCAGCAGCGTAGGGGGACTAGCGGGAGGGTTTGAGCAGTTCTTC
-,TRBJ2-7,TRBV10-3,TRBD2,CAISDTSAEQYF,TGTGCCATCAGTGACACTAGCGCCGAGCAGTACTTC
-,TRBJ1-2,TRBV28,-,CASLRHRGVDGYTF,TGTGCCAGCCTCCGGCACCGGGGTGTGGATGGCTACACCTTC
-,TRBJ2-7,TRBV6-5,-,CASSYSGGSLYEQYF,TGTGCCAGCAGTTACTCTGGGGGGTCACTTTACGAGCAGTACTTC
-,TRBJ1-4,TRBV7-9,TRBD1,CASSFSWRQGREKLFF,TGTGCCAGCAGCTTTAGTTGGAGACAGGGCCGCGAAAAACTGTTTTTT
-,TRBJ2-5,TRBV28,-,CASSLFASEQETQYF,TGTGCCAGCAGTCTCTTCGCGAGCGAACAAGAGACCCAGTACTTC
few,TRBJ2-2,TRBV5-1,-,CASSPEGGHTGELFF,TGCGCCAGCAGCCCAGAAGGGGGTCACACCGGGGAGCTGTTTTTT
-,TRBJ1-2,TRBV27,-,CASKGDRWFHGYTF,TGTGCCAGCAAGGGCGACAGGTGGTTCCATGGCTACACCTTC
-,TRBJ1-4,TRBV19,-,CASSKPPGGTNEKLFF,TGTGCCAGTAGTAAACCGCCCGGGGGAACTAATGAAAAACTGTTTTTT
-,TRBJ1-5,TRBV14,-,CASTLVADYSNQPQHF,TGTGCCAGCACCCTGGTCGCAGACTATAGCAATCAGCCCCAGCATTTT
-,TRBJ2-7,TRBV9,-,CASSSRGYEQYF,TGTGCCAGCAGCTCTCGAGGGTACGAGCAGTACTTC